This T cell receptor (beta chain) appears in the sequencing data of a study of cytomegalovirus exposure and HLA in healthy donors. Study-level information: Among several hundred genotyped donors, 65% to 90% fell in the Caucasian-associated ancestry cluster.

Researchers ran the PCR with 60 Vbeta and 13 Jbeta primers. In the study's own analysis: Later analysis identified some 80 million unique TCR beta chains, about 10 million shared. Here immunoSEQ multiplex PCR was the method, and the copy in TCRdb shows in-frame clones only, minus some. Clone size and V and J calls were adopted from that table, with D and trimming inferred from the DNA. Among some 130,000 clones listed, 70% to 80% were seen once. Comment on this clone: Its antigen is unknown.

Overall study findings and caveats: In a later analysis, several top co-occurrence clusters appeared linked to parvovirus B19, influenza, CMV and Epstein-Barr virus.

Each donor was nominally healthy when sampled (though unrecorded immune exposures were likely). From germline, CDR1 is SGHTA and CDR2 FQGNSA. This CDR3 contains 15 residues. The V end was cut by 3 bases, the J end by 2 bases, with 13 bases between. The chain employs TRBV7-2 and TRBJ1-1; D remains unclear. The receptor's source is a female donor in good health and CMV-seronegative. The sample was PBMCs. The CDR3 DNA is TGTGCCAGCAGCTTGTGGCGGGAAGTTAACACTGAAGCTTTCTTT. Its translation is CASSLWREVNTEAFF.